Listed here is a single T cell receptor beta chain. The antigen remains unidentified. The data belong to a study of identical twins. Regarding the study as a whole: Alpha sequences that were out-of-frame and twin-shared showed an excess of low generation probability.

The V gene end was trimmed by 2 bases and the J gene end by 8 bases; junction bases not matched to a gene: 7. The CDR3 sequence is 17 residues long. Germline values: CDR1 MNHEY, CDR2 SVGAGI. TCRdb redid the calling of the 5' RACE reads with MiXCR, one entry per CDR3 protein. This table has about 520,000 distinct CDR3 sequences, 20% to 25% appearing once. The same sample was also studied in work on T cells expressing NK-cell markers.

This rearrangement joins TRBV6-5 to TRBJ2-1; 15 positions match TRBD2. The clonotype was recovered from a woman aged 18-35 years in good health. Material: CD4+ T cells sorted from blood. DNA for the CDR3: TGTGCCAGCAGTTACCGGGGACTAGCGGGAGGTTCGGATGAGCAGTTCTTC. Translation gives CASSYRGLAGGSDEQFF.